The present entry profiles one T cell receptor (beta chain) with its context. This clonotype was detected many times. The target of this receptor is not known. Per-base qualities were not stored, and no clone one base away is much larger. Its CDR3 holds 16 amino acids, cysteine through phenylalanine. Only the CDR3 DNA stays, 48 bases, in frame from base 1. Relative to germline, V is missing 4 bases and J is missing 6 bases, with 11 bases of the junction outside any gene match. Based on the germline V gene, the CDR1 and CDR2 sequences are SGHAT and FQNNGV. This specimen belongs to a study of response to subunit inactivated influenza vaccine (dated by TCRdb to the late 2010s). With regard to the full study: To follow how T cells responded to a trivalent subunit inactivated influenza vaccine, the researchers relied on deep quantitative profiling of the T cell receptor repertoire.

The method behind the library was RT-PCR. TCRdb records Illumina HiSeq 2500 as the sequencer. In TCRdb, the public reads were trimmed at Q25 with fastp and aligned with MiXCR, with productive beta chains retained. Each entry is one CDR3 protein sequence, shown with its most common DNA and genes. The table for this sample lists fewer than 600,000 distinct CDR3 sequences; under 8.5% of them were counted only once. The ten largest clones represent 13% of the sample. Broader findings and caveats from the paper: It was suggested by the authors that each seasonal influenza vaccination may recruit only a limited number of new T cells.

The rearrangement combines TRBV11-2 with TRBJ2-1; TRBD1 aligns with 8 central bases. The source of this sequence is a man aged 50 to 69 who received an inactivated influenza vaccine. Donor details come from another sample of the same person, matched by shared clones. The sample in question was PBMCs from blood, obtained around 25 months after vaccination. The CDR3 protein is CASSSAFQGAINEQFF. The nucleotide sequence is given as TGTGCCAGCAGCTCCGCGTTCCAGGGGGCTATCAATGAGCAGTTCTTC.